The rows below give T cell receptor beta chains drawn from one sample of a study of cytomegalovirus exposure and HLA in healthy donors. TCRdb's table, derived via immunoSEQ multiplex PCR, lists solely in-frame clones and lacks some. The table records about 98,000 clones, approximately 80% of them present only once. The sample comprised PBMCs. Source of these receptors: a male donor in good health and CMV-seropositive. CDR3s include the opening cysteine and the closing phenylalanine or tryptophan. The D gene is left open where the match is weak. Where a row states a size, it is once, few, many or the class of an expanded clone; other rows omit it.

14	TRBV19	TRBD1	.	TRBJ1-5	TGTGCCAGTAGTGGGGACAGGGAGGGTCAGCCCCAGCATTTT	CASSGDREGQPQHF
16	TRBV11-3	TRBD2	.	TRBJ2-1	TGTGCCAGCAGCTTTAGGTCTAGCGGGGGGAGCAATGAGCAGTTCTTC	CASSFRSSGGSNEQFF
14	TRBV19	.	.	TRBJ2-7	TGTGCCAGTAGTATAAATCAGGGGATCAACGAGCAGTACTTC	CASSINQGINEQYF
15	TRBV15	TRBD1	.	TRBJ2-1	TGTGCCACCAGCAGAGATATCGACAGGGGAGGAGAGCAGTTCTTC	CATSRDIDRGGEQFF
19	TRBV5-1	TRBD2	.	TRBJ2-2	TGCGCCAGCAGCTTGTCCCTTCTAGCGGGAGGGCCGAACACCGGGGAGCTGTTTTTT	CASSLSLLAGGPNTGELFF
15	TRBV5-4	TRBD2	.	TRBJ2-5	TGTGCCAGCAGCCGACTAGCGGGAGTTCAAGAGACCCAGTACTTC	CASSRLAGVQETQYF
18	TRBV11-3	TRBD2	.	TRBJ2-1	TGTGCCAGCAGCTTAGATCAGGGTGGGACTAGCGGGAGGAATGAGCAGTTCTTC	CASSLDQGGTSGRNEQFF
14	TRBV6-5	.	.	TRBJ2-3	TGTGCCAGCAGTTACGAAGGACTACGGGGAACGCAGTATTTT	CASSYEGLRGTQYF
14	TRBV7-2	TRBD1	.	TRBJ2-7	TGTGCCAGCAGCTCGACAGGGGCTCGCGACGAGCAGTACTTC	CASSSTGARDEQYF
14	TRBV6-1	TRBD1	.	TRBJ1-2	TGTGCCAGCAGCACGGACAGGGGGCGCTTATCCTACACCTTC	CASSTDRGRLSYTF
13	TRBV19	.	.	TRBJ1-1	TGTGCCAGTAGTGAAGGGGTGGACACTGAAGCTTTCTTT	CASSEGVDTEAFF
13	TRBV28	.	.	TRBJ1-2	TGTGCCAGCAGTCGGGGGGCGCCGCCGGGCTACACCTTC	CASSRGAPPGYTF
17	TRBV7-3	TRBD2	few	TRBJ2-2	TGTGCCAGCAGCTTAACGGGGTTCAGCGGGAGCGCCGGGGAGCTGTTTTTT	CASSLTGFSGSAGELFF